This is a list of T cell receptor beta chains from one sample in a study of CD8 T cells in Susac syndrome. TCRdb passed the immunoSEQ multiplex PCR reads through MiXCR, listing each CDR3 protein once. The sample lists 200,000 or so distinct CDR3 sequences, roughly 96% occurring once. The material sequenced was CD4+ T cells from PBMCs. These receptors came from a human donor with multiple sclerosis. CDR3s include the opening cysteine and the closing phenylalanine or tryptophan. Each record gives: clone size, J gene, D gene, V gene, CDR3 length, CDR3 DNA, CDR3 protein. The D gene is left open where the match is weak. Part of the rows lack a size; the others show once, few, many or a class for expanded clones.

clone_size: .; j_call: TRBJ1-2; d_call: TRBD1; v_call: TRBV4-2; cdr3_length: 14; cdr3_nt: TGTGCCAGCAGCCAAGCCGGGACAGGGGGGGGCTACACCTTC; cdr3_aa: CASSQAGTGGGYTF
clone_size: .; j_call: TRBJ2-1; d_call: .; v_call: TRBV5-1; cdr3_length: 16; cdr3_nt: TGCGCCAGCAGCTTGGGCTCAGGACCGAGATACAATGAGCAGTTCTTC; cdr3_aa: CASSLGSGPRYNEQFF
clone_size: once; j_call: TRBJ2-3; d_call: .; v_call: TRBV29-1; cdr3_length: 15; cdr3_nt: TGCAGCGCCCCTCCCGGGGGTCCTAGCACAGATACGCAGTATTTT; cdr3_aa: CSAPPGGPSTDTQYF
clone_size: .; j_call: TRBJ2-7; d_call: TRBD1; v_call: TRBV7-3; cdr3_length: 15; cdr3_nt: TGTGCCAGCAGCCCCCAGGGGACAGGGGACTCCGAGCAGTACTTC; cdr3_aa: CASSPQGTGDSEQYF
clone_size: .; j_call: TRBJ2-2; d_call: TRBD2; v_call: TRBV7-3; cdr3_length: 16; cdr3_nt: TGTGCCAGCAGCTTCGCGGGGGGACGCAGGACCGGGGAGCTGTTTTTT; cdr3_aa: CASSFAGGRRTGELFF
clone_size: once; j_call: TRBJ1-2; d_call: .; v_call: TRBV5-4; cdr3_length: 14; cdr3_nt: TGTGCCAGCAGCTTGGCAGGGCTTAGAGGTGGCTACACCTTC; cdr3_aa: CASSLAGLRGGYTF
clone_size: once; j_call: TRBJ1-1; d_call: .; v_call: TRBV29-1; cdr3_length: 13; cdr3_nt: TGCAGCGTAGCAGGGGAAGCCCTCACTGAAGCTTTCTTT; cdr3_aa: CSVAGEALTEAFF
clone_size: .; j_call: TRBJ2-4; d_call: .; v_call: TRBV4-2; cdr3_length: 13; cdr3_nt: TGTGCCAGCAGCCCTCAGACGAGGGACATTCAGTACTTC; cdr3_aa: CASSPQTRDIQYF
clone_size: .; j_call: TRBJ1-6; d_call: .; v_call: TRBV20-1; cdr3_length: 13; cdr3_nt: TGCAGTGCCCAAGGGTGGGAGAGTTCACCCCTCCACTTT; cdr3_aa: CSAQGWESSPLHF
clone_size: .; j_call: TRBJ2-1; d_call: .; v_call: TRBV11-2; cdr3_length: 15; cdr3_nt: TGTGCCAGCAGCTTCCGGGCCCTGAATACAAATGAGCAGTTCTTC; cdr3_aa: CASSFRALNTNEQFF
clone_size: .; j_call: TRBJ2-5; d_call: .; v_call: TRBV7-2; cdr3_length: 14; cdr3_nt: TGTGCCAGCAGCCTAAGACGATTTGACGAGACCCAGTACTTC; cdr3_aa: CASSLRRFDETQYF
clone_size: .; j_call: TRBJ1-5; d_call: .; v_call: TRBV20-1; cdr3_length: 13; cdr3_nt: TGCAGTGCCGCCCCGGGGGTCAATCAGCCCCAGCATTTT; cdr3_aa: CSAAPGVNQPQHF
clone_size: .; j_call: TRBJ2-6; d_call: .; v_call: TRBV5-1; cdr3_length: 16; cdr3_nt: TGCGCCAGCAGCTTGGAAGGCCATAGTGGGGCCAACGTCCTGACTTTC; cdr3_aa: CASSLEGHSGANVLTF
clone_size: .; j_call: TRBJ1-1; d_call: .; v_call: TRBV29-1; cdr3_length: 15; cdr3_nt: TGCAGCGTCGACGCAACAGACAGGCCATACACTGAAGCTTTCTTT; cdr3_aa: CSVDATDRPYTEAFF
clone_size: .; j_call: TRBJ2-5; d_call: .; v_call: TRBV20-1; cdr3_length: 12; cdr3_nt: TGCAGTGCTGGCCGGGGCCAAGAGACCCAGTACTTC; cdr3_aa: CSAGRGQETQYF
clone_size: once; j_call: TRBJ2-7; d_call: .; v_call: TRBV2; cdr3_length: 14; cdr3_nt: TGTGCCAGCAGTGAAAACAGCCTTGGCTACGAGCAGTACTTC; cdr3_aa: CASSENSLGYEQYF
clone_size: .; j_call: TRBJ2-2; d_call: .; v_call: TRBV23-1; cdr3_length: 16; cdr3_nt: TGCGCCAGCAGTCAGCCGAATCTGGGGAGCACCGGGGAGCTGTTTTTT; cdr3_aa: CASSQPNLGSTGELFF
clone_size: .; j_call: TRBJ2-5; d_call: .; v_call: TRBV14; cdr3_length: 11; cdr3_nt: TGTGCCAGCTCCGCTTGGGAGACCCAGTACTTC; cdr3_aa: CASSAWETQYF
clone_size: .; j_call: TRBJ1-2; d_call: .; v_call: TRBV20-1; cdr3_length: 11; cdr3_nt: TGCAGTGCTCGACAGGACTATGGCTACACCTTC; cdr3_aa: CSARQDYGYTF
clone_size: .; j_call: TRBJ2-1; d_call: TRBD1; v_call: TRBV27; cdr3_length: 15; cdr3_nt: TGTGCCAGCAGTAAGGGACAGCTTACCTACAATGAGCAGTTCTTC; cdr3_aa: CASSKGQLTYNEQFF
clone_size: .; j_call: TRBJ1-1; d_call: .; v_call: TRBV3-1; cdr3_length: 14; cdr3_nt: TGTGCCAGCAGCGACAAATGGGTGGGCGCTGAAGCTTTCTTT; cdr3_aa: CASSDKWVGAEAFF
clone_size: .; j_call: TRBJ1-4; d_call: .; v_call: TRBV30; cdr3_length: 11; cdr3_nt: TGTGCCTACACTGGGAGTGAAAAACTGTTTTTT; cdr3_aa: CAYTGSEKLFF
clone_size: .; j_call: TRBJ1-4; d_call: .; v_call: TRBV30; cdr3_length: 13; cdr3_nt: TGTGCCTGGAGTCAGGGGCCGGGGGAAAAACTGTTTTTT; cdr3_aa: CAWSQGPGEKLFF